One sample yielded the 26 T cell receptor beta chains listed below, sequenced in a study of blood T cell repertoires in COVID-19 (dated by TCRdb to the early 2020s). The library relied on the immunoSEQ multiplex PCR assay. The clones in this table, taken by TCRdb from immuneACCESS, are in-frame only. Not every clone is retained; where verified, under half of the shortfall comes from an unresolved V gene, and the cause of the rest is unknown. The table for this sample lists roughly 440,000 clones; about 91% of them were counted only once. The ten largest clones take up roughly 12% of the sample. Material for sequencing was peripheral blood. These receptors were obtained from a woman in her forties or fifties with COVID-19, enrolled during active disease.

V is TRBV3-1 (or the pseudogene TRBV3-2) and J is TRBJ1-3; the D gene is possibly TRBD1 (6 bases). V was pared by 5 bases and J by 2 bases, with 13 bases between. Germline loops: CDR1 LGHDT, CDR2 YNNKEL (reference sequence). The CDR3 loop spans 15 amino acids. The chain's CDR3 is CASSTTHRAGNTIYF. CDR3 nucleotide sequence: TGTGCCAGCAGCACCACCCACAGGGCTGGAAACACCATATATTTT.

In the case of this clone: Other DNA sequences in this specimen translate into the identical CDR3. CDR3 sequence reads: CASSVVGGSEAFF. CDR3 sequence (DNA): TGTGCCAGCAGCGTAGTGGGGGGAAGTGAAGCTTTCTTT. This chain joins TRBV9 and TRBJ1-1; D possibly corresponds to TRBD1 (5 bases). The CDR3 runs to 13 residues. V was clipped by 0 bases and J by 7 bases, with 10 bases between them. Germline assignment: CDR1 SGDLS and CDR2 YYNGEE.

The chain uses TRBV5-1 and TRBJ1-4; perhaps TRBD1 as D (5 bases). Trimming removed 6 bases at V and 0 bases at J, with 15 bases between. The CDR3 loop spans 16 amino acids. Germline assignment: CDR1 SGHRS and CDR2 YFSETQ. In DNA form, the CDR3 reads TGCGCCAGCAATTTAGGAAGGGGATCAACTAATGAAAAACTGTTTTTT. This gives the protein CASNLGRGSTNEKLFF.

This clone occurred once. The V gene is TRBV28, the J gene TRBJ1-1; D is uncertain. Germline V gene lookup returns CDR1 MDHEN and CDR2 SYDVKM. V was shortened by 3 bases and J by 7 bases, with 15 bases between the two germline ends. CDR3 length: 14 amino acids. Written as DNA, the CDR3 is TGTGCCAGCAGTTTTACTTATGTAGACAATGAAGCTTTCTTT. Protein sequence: CASSFTYVDNEAFF. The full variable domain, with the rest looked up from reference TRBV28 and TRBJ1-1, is DVKVTQSSRYLVKRTGEKVFLECVQDMDHENMFWYRQDPGLGLRLIYFSYDVKMKEKGDIPEGYSVSREKKERFSLILESASTNQTSMYLCASSFTYVDNEAFFGQGTRLTVV.

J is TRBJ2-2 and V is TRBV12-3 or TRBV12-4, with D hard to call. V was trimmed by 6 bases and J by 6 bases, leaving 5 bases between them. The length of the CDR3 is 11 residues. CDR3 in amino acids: CASSTAGELFF. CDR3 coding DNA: TGTGCCAGCAGCACAGCCGGGGAGCTGTTTTTT.

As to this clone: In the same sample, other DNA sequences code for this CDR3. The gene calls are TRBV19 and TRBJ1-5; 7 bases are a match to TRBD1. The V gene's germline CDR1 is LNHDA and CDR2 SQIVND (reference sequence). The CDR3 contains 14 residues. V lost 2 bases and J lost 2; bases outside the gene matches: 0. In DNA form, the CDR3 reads TGTGCCAGTAGTATAACAGGGGGCAATCAGCCCCAGCATTTT. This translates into CASSITGGNQPQHF.

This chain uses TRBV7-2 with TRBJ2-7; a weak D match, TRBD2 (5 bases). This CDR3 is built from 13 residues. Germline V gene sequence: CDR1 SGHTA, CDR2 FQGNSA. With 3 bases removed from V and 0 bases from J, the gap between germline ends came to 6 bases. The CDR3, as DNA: TGTGCCAGCAGCTTCGGGAACTCCTACGAGCAGTACTTC. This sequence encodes CASSFGNSYEQYF. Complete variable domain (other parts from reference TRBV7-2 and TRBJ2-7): GAGVSQSPSNKVTEKGKDVELRCDPISGHTALYWYRQSLGQGLEFLIYFQGNSAPDKSGLPSDRFSAERTGGSVSTLTIQRTQQEDSAVYLCASSFGNSYEQYFGPGTRLTVT.

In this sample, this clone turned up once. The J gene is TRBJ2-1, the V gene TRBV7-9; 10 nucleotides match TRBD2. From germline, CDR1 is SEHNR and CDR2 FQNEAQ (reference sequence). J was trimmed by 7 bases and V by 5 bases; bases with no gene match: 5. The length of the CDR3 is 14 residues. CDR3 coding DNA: TGTGCCAGCAGCCCCAGCGGGGGGGCTAATGAGCAGTTCTTC. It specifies CASSPSGGANEQFF.

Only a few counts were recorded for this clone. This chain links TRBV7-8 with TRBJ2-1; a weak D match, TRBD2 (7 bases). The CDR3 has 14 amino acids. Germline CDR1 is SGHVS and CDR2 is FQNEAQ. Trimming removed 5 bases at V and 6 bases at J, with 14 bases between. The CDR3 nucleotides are TGTGCCAGCAGCCCATGGCGGGGGCCCAATGAGCAGTTCTTC. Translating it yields CASSPWRGPNEQFF. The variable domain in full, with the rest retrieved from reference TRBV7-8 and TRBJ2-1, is GAGVSQSPRYKVAKRGQDVALRCDPISGHVSLFWYQQALGQGPEFLTYFQNEAQLDKSGLPSDRFFAERPEGSVSTLKIQRTQQEDSAVYLCASSPWRGPNEQFFGPGTRLTVL.

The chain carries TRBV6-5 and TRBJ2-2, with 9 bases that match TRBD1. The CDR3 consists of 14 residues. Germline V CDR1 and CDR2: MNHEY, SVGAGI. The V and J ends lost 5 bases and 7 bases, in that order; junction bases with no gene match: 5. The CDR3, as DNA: TGTGCCAGCAGTCCGGACAGGGGAATCGGGGAGCTGTTTTTT. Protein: CASSPDRGIGELFF.

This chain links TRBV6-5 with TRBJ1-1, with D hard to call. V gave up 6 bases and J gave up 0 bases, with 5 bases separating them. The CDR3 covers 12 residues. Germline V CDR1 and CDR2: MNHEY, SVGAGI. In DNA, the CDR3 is TGTGCCAGCAGGAGGGTGAACACTGAAGCTTTCTTT. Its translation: CASRRVNTEAFF.

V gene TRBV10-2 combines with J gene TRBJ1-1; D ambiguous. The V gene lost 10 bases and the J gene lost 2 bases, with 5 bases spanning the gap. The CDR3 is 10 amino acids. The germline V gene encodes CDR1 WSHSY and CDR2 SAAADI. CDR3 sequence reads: CATFNTEAFF. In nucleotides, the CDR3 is TGCGCCACCTTTAACACTGAAGCTTTCTTT.

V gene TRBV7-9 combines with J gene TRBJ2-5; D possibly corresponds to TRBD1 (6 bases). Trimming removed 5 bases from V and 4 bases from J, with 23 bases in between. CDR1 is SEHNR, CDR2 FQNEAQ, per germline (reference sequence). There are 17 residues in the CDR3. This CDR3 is CASSLPLGQSPSETQYF. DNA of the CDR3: TGTGCCAGCAGCCTTCCACTCGGACAGAGCCCCTCAGAGACCCAGTACTTC.

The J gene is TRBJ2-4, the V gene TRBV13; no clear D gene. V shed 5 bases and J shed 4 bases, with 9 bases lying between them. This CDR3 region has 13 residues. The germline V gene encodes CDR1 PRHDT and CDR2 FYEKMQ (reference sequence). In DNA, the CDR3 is TGTGCCAGCAGCCATAATACAAAAAACATTCAGTACTTC. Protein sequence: CASSHNTKNIQYF.

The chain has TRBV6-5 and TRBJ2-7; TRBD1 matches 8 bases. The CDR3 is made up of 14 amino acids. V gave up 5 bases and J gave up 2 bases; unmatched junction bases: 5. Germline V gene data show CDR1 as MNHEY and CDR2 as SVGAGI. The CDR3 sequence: CASSRTGLTYEQYF. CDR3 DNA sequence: TGTGCCAGCAGTCGGACAGGGCTTACCTACGAGCAGTACTTC.

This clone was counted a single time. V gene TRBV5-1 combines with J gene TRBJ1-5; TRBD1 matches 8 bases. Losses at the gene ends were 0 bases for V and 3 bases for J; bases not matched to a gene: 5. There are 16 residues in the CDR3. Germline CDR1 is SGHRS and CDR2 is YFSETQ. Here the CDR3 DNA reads TGCGCCAGCAGCTTGGATCAGGGGGCGATCAATCAGCCCCAGCATTTT. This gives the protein CASSLDQGAINQPQHF.

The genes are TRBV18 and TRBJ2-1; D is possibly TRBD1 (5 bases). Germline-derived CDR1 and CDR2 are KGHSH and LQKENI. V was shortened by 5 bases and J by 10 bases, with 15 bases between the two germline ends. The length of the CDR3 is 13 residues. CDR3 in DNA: TGTGCCAGCTCAGGGGCAGGCTCAGGGGAGCAGTTCTTC. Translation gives CASSGAGSGEQFF.

CDR3 residues: CATLSGRGRAGELFF. For the CDR3, the DNA is TGTGCCACCTTATCCGGGAGGGGGCGGGCCGGGGAGCTGTTTTTT. The J gene is TRBJ2-2, the V gene TRBV6-5; perhaps TRBD2 as D (8 bases). Trimming took 10 bases from V and 6 from J, leaving 21 bases between them. This CDR3 region has 15 residues. The germline V gene encodes CDR1 MNHEY and CDR2 SVGAGI.

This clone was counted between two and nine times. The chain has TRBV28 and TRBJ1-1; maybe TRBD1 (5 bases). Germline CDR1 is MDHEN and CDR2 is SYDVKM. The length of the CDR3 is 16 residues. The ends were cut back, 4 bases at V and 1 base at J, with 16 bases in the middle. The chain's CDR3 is CASSSPAEGENTEAFF. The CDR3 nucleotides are TGTGCCAGCAGTTCTCCGGCAGAAGGGGAGAACACTGAAGCTTTCTTT.

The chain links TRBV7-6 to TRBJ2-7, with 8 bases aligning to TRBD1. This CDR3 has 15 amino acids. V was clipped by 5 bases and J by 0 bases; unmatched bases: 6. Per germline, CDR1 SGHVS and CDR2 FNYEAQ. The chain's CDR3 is CASSPRTGPSYEQYF. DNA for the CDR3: TGTGCCAGCAGCCCGAGGACAGGGCCCTCCTACGAGCAGTACTTC.

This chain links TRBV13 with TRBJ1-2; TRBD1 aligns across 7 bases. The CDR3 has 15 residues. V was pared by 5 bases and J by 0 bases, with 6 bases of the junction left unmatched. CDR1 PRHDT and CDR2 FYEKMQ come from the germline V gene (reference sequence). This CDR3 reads CASSPWDSANYGYTF. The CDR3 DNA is TGTGCCAGCAGCCCCTGGGACAGCGCTAACTATGGCTACACCTTC.

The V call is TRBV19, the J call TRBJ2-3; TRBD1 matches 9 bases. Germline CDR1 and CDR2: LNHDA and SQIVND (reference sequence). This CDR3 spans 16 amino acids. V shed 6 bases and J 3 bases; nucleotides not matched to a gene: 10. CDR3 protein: CASRKWTGEETDTQYF. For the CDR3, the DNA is TGTGCCAGTAGAAAATGGACAGGGGAAGAAACAGATACGCAGTATTTT.

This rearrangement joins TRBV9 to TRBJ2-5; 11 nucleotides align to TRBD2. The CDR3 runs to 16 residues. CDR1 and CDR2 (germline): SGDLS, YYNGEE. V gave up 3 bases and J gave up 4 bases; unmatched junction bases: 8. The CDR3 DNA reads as TGTGCCAGCAGCGGACCGCAACTAGCGGGGGCAGAGACCCAGTACTTC. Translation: CASSGPQLAGAETQYF.

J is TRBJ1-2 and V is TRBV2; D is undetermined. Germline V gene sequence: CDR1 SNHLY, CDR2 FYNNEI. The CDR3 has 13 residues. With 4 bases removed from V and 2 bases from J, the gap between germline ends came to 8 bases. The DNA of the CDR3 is TGTGCCAGCAGTGGGACTAGCAACTATGGCTACACCTTC. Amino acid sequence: CASSGTSNYGYTF.

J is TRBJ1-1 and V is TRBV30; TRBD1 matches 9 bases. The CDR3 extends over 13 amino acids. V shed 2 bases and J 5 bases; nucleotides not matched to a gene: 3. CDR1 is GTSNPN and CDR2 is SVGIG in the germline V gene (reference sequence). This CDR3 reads CAWSTQGATEAFF. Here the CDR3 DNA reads TGTGCCTGGAGTACACAGGGGGCTACTGAAGCTTTCTTT.

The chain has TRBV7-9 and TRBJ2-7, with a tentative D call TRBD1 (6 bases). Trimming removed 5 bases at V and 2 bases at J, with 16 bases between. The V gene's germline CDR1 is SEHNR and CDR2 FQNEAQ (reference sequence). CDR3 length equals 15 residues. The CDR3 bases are TGTGCCAGCAGCCCTTTTCTCGGACAGACCTACGAGCAGTACTTC. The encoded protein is CASSPFLGQTYEQYF.